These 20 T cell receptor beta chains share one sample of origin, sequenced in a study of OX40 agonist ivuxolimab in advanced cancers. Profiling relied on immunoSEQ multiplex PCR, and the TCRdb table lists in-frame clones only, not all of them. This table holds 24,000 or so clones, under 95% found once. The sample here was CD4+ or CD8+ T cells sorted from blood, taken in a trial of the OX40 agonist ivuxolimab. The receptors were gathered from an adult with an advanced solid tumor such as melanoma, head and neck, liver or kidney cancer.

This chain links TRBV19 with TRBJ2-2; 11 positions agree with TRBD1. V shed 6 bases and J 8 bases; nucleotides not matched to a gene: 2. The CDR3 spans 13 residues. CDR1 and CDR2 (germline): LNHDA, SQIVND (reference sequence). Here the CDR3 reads CASSGQGAGELFF. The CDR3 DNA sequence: TGTGCCAGTAGCGGACAGGGGGCTGGGGAGCTGTTTTTT.

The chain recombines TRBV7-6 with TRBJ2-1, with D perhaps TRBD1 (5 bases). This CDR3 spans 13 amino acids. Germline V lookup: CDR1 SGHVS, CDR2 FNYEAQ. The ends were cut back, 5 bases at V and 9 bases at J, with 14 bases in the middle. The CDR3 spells CASSLSRESEQFF. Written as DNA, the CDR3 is TGTGCCAGCAGCCTCTCCAGGGAAAGTGAGCAGTTCTTC.

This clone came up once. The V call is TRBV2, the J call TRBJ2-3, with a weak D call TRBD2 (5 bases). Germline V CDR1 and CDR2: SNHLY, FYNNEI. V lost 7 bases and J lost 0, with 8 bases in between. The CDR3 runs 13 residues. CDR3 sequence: CASIRESTDTQYF. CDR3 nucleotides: TGTGCCAGCATCCGGGAAAGCACAGATACGCAGTATTTT.

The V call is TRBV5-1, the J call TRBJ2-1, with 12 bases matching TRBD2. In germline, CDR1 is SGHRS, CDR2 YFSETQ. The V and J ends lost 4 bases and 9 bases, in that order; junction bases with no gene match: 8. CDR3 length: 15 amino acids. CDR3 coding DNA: TGCGCCAGCAGCCTTCCCCTAGCGGGGGGGTCTGAGCAGTTCTTC. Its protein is CASSLPLAGGSEQFF.

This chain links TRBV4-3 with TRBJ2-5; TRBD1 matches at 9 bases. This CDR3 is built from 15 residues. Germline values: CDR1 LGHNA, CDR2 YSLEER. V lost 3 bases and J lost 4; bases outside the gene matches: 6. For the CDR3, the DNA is TGCGCCAGCAGCCAGGGACAGGGAAGGGGAGAGACCCAGTACTTC. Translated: CASSQGQGRGETQYF.

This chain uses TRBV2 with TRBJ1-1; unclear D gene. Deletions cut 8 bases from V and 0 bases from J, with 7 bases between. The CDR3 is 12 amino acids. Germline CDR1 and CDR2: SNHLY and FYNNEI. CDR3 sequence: CASSLMNTEAFF. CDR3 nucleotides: TGTGCCAGCTCTCTGATGAACACTGAAGCTTTCTTT.

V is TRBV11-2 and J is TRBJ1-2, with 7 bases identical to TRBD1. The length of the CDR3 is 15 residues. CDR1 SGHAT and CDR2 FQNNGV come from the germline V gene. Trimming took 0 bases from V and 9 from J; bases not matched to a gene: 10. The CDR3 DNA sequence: TGTGCCAGCAGCTTAGACACAGGGGCCCAAGGGAGCTACACCTTC. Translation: CASSLDTGAQGSYTF.

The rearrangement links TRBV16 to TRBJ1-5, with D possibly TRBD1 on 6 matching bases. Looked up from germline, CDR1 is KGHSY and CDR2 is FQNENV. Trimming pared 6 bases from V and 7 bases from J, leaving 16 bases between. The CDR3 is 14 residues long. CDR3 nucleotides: TGTGCCAGCAGTACACAGGGTTCTCGGCAGCCCCAGCATTTT. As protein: CASSTQGSRQPQHF.

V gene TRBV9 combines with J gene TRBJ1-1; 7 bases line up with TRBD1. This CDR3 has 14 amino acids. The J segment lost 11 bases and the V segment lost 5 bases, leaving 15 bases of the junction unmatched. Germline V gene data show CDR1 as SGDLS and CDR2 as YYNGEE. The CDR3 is CASRRGQGPTSAFF. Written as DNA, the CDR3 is TGTGCCAGCAGGAGGGGGCAGGGCCCAACTAGCGCTTTCTTT.

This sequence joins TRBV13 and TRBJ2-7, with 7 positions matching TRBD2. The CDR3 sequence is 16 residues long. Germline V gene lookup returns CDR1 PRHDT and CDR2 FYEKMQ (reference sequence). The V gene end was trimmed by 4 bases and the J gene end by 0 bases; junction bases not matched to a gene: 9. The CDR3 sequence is CASSWRGSGNSYEQYF. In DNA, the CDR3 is TGTGCCAGCAGCTGGCGGGGGAGCGGGAACTCCTACGAGCAGTACTTC. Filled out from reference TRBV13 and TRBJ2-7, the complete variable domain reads AAGVIQSPRHLIKEKRETATLKCYPIPRHDTVYWYQQGPGQDPQFLISFYEKMQSDKGSIPDRFSAQQFSDYHSELNMSSLELGDSALYFCASSWRGSGNSYEQYFGPGTRLTVT.

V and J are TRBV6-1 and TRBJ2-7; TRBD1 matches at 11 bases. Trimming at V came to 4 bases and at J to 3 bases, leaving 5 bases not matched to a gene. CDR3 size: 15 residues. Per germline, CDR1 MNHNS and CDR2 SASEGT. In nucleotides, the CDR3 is TGTGCCAGCAGTGCCCCCGGGACAGGGGGCTACGAGCAGTACTTC. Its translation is CASSAPGTGGYEQYF.

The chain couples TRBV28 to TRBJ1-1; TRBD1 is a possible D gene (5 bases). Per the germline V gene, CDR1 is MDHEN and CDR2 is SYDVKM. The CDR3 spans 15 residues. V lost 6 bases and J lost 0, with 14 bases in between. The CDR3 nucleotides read TGTGCCAGCAGCACGGGGCGATTTTTGAACACTGAAGCTTTCTTT. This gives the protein CASSTGRFLNTEAFF. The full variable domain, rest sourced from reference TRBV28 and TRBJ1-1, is DVKVTQSSRYLVKRTGEKVFLECVQDMDHENMFWYRQDPGLGLRLIYFSYDVKMKEKGDIPEGYSVSREKKERFSLILESASTNQTSMYLCASSTGRFLNTEAFFGQGTRLTVV.

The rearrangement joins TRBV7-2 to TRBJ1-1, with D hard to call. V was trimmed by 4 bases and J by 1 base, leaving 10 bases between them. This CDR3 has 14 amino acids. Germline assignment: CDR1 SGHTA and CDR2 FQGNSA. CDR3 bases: TGTGCCAGCAGCTCCCAACGGGCGAACACTGAAGCTTTCTTT. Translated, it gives CASSSQRANTEAFF.

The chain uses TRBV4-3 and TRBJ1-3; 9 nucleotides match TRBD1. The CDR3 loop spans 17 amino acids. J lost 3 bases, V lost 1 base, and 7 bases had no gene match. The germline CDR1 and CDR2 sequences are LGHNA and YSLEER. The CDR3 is CASSQATQGALGNTIYF. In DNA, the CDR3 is TGCGCCAGCAGCCAAGCTACACAGGGGGCGCTTGGAAACACCATATATTTT.

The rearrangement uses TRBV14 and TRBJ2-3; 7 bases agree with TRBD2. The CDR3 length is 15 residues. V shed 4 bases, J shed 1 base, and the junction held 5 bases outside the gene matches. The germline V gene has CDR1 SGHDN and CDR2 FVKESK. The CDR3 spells CASSPGLEGTDTQYF. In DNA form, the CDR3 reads TGTGCCAGCAGCCCTGGACTAGAGGGCACAGATACGCAGTATTTT.

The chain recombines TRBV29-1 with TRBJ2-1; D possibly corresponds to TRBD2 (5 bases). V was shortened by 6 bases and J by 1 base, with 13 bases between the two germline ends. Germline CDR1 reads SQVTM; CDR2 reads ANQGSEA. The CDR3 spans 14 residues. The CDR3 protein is CSVPNSGSYNEQFF. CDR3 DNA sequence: TGCAGCGTCCCAAACAGCGGATCCTACAATGAGCAGTTCTTC.

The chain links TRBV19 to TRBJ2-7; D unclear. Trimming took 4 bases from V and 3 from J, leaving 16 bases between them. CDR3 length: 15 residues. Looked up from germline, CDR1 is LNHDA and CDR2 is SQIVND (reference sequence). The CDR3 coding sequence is TGTGCCAGTAGTAAAGGACGGCCGCACAACTACGAGCAGTACTTC. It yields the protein CASSKGRPHNYEQYF.

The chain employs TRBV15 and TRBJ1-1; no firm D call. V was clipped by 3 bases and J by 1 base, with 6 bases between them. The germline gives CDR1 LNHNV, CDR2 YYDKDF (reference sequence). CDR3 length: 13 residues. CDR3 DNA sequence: TGTGCCACCAGCAGGGACCCGAACACTGAAGCTTTCTTT. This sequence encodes CATSRDPNTEAFF.

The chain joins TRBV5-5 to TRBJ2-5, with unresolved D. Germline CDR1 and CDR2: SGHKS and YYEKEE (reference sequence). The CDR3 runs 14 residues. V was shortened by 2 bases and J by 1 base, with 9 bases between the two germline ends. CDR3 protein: CASSFRPAQETQYF. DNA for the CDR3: TGTGCCAGCAGCTTTAGACCAGCCCAAGAGACCCAGTACTTC.

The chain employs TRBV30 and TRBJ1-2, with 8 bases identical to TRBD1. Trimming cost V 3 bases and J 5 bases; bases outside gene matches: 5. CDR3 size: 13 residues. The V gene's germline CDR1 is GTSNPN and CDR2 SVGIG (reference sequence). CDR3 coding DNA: TGTGCCTGGAGCGCTACAGGGGGATATGGCTACACCTTC. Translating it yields CAWSATGGYGYTF.